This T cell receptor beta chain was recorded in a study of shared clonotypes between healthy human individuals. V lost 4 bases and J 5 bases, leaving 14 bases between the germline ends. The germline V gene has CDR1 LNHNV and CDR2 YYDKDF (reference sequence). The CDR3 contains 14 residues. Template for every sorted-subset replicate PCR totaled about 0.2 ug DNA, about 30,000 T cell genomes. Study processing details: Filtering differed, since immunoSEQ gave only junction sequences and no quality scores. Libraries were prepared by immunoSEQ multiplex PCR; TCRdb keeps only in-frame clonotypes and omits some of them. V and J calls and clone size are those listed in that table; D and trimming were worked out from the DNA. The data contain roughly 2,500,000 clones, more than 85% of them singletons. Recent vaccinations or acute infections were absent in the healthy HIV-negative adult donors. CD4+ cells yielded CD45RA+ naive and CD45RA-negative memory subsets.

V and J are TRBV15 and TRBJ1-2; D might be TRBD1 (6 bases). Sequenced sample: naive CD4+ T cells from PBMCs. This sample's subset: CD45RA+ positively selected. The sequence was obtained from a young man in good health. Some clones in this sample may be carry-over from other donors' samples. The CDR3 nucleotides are TGTGCCACCAGCAATCTCGACAGGCTATATGGCTACACCTTC. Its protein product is CATSNLDRLYGYTF. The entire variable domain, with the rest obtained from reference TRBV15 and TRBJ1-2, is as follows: DAMVIQNPRYQVTQFGKPVTLSCSQTLNHNVMYWYQQKSSQAPKLLFHYYDKDFNNEADTPDNFQSRRPNTSFCFLDIRSPGLGDTAMYLCATSNLDRLYGYTFGSGTRLTVV.